The text below deals with one T cell receptor beta chain. The target of this receptor is not known. It has no much larger one-base neighbor in the sample; base qualities were not kept. The germline V gene provides CDR1 KGHSH and CDR2 LQKENI. The CDR3 holds 14 amino acids from the cysteine to the phenylalanine. The entry retains the CDR3 DNA only, 42 bases that are in frame from base 1. The V end loses 3 bases and the J end loses 0 bases, and a stretch of 6 bases separates them. This specimen comes from a study of cytomegalovirus exposure and HLA in healthy donors (dated by TCRdb to the late 2010s). For the study in its entirety: In an earlier analysis of fewer than 750 of the donors, approximately 260 Gb of sequence data and 90 million to 130 million unique TCR beta sequences from 180 million or so T cells were reported. Roughly 300 gigabases of sequencing data and approximately 85 million unique TCR sequences were included in an early release covering roughly 700 HLA-typed donors. Of the roughly 400 genotyped donors, roughly 80% fell in the genetic ancestry cluster associated with self-reported Caucasian donors. The study aimed to test whether signatures of past pathogen exposure could be identified by cataloging public T cell receptors. The study profiled the T cell repertoires of 550 to 700 subjects by immunosequencing and related them to cytomegalovirus serostatus. In addition to the first cohort of around 670 subjects, a separate validation cohort of 120 different subjects was used. High-throughput TCR immunosequencing, statistical association of individual TCRs with disease status, and machine learning were combined to predict cytomegalovirus infection status. A later analysis re-examined previously published TCR beta repertoires from hundreds of donors and added high-resolution HLA genotyping to investigate patterns of TCR occurrence. In the later analysis, no new phenotypic data were used to find candidate immune exposures; instead, reliance was placed on TCR beta sequences and their occurrence across donors. In an earlier analysis of roughly 600 of the donors, high-throughput TCR beta sequencing was used to judge whether each TCR beta V gene segment behaved as functional or pseudogenic. Donor age, sex, ethnicity and CMV serostatus were compiled alongside the repertoire data. A later genetic analysis took genome-wide SNP genotypes for about 65% of the 666 donors and used that subset as a discovery cohort. All discovery cohort repertoires had been generated using a single sequencing platform. HLA typing covered class I and class II loci at four-digit resolution. The number of typed donors differed by locus: about 629-630 for A, B, C, DRB1 and DQB1; some 540 for DQA1; roughly 600 for DPA1; and 450 to 480 for DPB1. Because of strong linkage in the cohort, a few DR-DQ haplotypes were treated as single units for association and clustering. Among approximately 370 genotyped donors of the cohort, an average of around 250,000 unique TCR beta nucleotide sequences was sequenced per donor, of which about 19% were non-productive.

Receptor amplification or capture employed the immunoSEQ multiplex PCR assay. A mixture of 60 forward primers for TCR Vbeta segments and 13 reverse primers for TCR Jbeta segments was used in the multiplex PCR. A multiplex PCR assay on genomic DNA amplified the CDR3 region of rearranged TCR beta genes. The Illumina HiSeq System was used to sequence the amplified TCR beta libraries as 87-base-pair reads. The published analysis was carried out like this. Across the 500 to 700 repertoires, a later analysis counted 80 million or so unique TCR beta chains, 9.5 million to 13 million of which were shared by at least two donors. Raw reads were error-corrected and collapsed into unique sequences with a nearest-neighbor algorithm that merged closely related sequences to remove PCR and sequencing errors. V, D and J gene segments were assigned by aligning CDR3 sequences to IMGT reference sequences. For a sequence to be retained, a match of at least six nucleotides was required to both a V gene segment and a J gene segment. A rearrangement was called productive if the CDR3 had no stop codons and remained in frame with V and J, and every other rearrangement was called non-productive. CDR3 was defined by IMGT convention, running from the second conserved V-encoded cysteine to the conserved J-encoded phenylalanine. The earlier analysis of about 620 of the donors excluded sequences that lacked an unambiguous match to a single V gene segment. In an earlier analysis of 450 to 750 of the donors, a V segment was called functional when productive rearrangements were above 56.7%, and segregating when the standard deviation between donors exceeded 5%. A statistical classification framework was developed to diagnose cytomegalovirus status using the catalog of TCR beta chain sequences. A later analysis assigned V and J genes by comparing TCR nucleotide sequences with IMGT/GENE-DB human TR gene sequences. A later analysis assigned CDR3 sequences and most-parsimonious VDJ recombination scenarios with the TCRdist pipeline. In a later analysis, each TCR beta chain was defined by its CDR3 amino acid sequence together with its V-gene family, and reads lacking a unique V-gene family were excluded. A later analysis removed 600 or so highly shared, low-generation-probability nucleotide sequences to deal with suspected cross-contamination and a sequencing artifact. For each public chain, a later analysis derived a clonal expansion index from normalized ranks of inferred template counts within each repertoire. A later analysis computed generation probabilities with a VDJ recombination model fitted to out-of-frame rearrangements, and checked the results against IGoR. A later analysis scored TCR-TCR, TCR-HLA and TCR-CMV co-occurrence with hypergeometric tests, applying a repertoire-size bias correction to TCR pairs. A later analysis estimated false discovery rates by permuting HLA or CMV assignments 20 times. In a later analysis, co-occurring TCRs were grouped with DBSCAN, and TCRdist sequence similarity was added when clustering was performed within HLA-allele-positive subsets. For co-occurrence clustering, repertoires with fewer than 30,000 or more than 120,000 public chains were excluded, along with five repertoires with anomalous nucleotide sharing. The immuneACCESS repertoire file appears here via TCRdb, limited to in-frame rearrangements. These files lack a portion of the clones; in checked studies, under half of the deficit traces to unresolved V genes, and the cause of the others is not known. V, J and clone size are those of that table, while D and trimming were read from the DNA. Here the sample has 250,000 to 300,000 clones; 92% occur a single time. The ten biggest clones cover roughly 1.6% of the sample.

On the study overall, not on this receptor specifically: In vitro tests confirmed that a few of the cytomegalovirus-associated TCR beta chains recognize cytomegalovirus antigens. A later genetic analysis reported fewer N-insertions in productive TCRs among donors in an Asian-associated ancestry cluster than the roughly 670-donor mean. The classifier was reported to diagnose cytomegalovirus status with high specificity and sensitivity in both the original and validation cohorts. According to a later analysis, parvovirus B19, influenza, CMV and Epstein-Barr virus appeared linked to several top co-occurrence clusters. It was suggested by the authors that the approach could potentially be generalized to other disease states and immunological phenotypes. Because the 87-base-pair reads could not distinguish some IMGT-functional V segments, including TRBV6-2 and TRBV6-3, those segments were excluded. An association between a missense DCLRE1C variant and V-gene and J-gene trimming of TCR beta chains was found in a later genetic analysis and replicated in an independent cohort. Immune exposure information for the cohort was limited to CMV serostatus. In an earlier analysis of approximately 590 of the donors, most TCR beta V segments were observed in productive rearrangements about 87% or about 30% of the time, broadly matching IMGT annotations. This cohort had only TCR beta chains sequenced, and the lack of alpha or paired-chain data limited which features could be detected. Most TCR sequences were observed very rarely across donors, whereas some public TCRs were present in many individuals. Correlated functional status among segregating V segments might reflect linkage disequilibrium, but an unknown experimental factor could not be ruled out. Because counts were too low, 15 or so rarely observed V segments, including chromosome 9 orphons, were excluded from the earlier analysis of a few hundred of the donors. According to a later analysis, most CMV-associated TCR beta chains appeared to be HLA-restricted, and the HLA associations seemed to be driven largely by CMV exposure. A later analysis found that TCR association rates varied across HLA loci, with DRB1 alleles showing the most associated TCRs and HLA-C alleles the fewest. In a later analysis, HLA-associated TCR beta chains were found to be more clonally expanded and to have lower generation probabilities than equally common non-associated chains. A cluster of highly shared sequence variants was judged likely to be a technical artifact of the sequencing pipeline. When HLA alleles, especially DR and DQ, strongly co-occurred, attributing TCR associations to individual alleles was difficult. A later analysis associated 16,951 TCR beta sequences with specific HLA alleles at a false discovery rate of 0.05. The presence/absence analyses assumed that sequencing depth was roughly uniform across donors, and that assumption may not be true. A further reported finding was that TCR beta sequences accurately predicted the HLA-A and HLA-B alleles for most subjects in the first cohort. The study listed approximately 160 TCR beta chains as associated with cytomegalovirus. HLA typing was unavailable for some donors at each locus, so association tests used only the typed subset.

The cohort consisted of fewer than 700 healthy bone marrow donors. All cohort members were sampled while nominally healthy, although unrecorded immune exposures were likely present. The donor tested CMV seronegative and was one of the 352 seronegative cohort members. Every donor gave a peripheral blood sample, and the peripheral blood mononuclear cells from that sample were used for TCR beta sequencing. The Qiagen DNeasy Blood Extraction Kit was used to extract genomic DNA from the blood cell samples. This sequence originates from a girl aged 2 to 10 in good health and CMV-seronegative. This chain joins TRBV18 to TRBJ1-5; no D segment can be confidently identified. Sequencing was performed on PBMCs. The bases read TGTGCCAGCTCACCGACAACTAGCAATCAGCCCCAGCATTTT. The resulting protein is CASSPTTSNQPQHF.